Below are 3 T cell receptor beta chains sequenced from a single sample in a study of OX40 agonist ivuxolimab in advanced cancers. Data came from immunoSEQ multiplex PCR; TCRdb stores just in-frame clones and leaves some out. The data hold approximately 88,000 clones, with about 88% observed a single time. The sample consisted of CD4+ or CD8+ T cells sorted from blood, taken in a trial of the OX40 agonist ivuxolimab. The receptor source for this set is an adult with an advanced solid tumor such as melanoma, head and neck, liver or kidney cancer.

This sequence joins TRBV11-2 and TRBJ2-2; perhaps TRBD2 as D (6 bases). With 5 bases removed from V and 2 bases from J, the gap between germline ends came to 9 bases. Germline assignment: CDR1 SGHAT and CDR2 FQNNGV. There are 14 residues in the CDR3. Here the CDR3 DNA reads TGTGCCAGCAGCCGGACTACTAACACCGGGGAGCTGTTTTTT. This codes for CASSRTTNTGELFF. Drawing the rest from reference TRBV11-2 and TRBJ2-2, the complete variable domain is EAGVAQSPRYKIIEKRQSVAFWCNPISGHATLYWYQQILGQGPKLLIQFQNNGVVDDSQLPKDRFSAERLKGVDSTLKIQPAKLEDSAVYLCASSRTTNTGELFFGEGSRLTVL.

The CDR3 coding sequence is TGCGCCAGCAGCCCGGCGGAGGGCGAGGGCTCTGGGGCCAACGTCCTGACTTTC. Protein sequence: CASSPAEGEGSGANVLTF. V usage is TRBV5-1 and J usage is TRBJ2-6; possible D gene TRBD2, 6 bases. With 4 bases removed from V and 0 bases from J, the gap between germline ends came to 17 bases. CDR3 length equals 18 residues. Per germline, CDR1 SGHRS and CDR2 YFSETQ.

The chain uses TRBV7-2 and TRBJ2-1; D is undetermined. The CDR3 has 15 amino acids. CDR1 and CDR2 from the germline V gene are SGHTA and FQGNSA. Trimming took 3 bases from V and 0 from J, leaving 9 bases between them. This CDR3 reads CASSLGASSYNEQFF. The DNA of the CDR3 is TGTGCCAGCAGCTTGGGCGCCAGCTCCTACAATGAGCAGTTCTTC.